This T cell receptor beta chain appears in the sequencing data of a study of shared clonotypes between healthy human individuals. The protocol was immunoSEQ multiplex PCR, while the TCRdb copy is restricted to in-frame clones and leaves out a portion. The sample consists of 2 million to 3 million clones, over 85% of them appearing once. As concerns this clone: Antigen unknown.

General study results and limits: Larger estimated richness was generally recorded for naive subsets relative to memory subsets. Rarefaction showed that sequencing of sorted subsets was incomplete (despite large depth).

All participating donors were Caucasian adults from Nashville, Tennessee. Memory CD4+ cells were the fraction left after CD45RA+ naive selection. The sequenced sample was naive CD4+ T cells from PBMCs. Subset given: CD45RA+ positively selected. The TCR sequence derives from a man aged 18 to 30 in good health. Some clones in this sample may be carry-over from other donors' samples.

The CDR3 DNA sequence: TGCGCCAGCAGCCAAGTATCGGCAGGAAACTACGAGCAGTACTTC. This codes for CASSQVSAGNYEQYF. The chain has TRBV4-3 and TRBJ2-7; D is ambiguous. This CDR3 spans 15 amino acids. Trimming removed 1 base from V and 3 bases from J, with 13 bases in between. CDR1 is LGHNA, CDR2 YSLEER, per germline.